The 16 T cell receptor beta chains reported below all come from one sample, sequenced in a study of beta chain features in type 1 diabetes. Whole-study results and caveats: Researchers report that Type 1 diabetes patients had moderately but significantly shorter TCRB CDR3s across all four CD4+ subsets.

These TCRs are of unknown antigen specificity. Expressed TCRB transcripts were sequenced, since all the RNA that had been isolated was reverse transcribed. Profiled with immunoSEQ multiplex PCR; TCRdb holds only in-frame clones, not every one. The sample has under 850,000 clones; 10% to 15% are singletons. The material sequenced was naive CD4+ T cells from blood. Receptors were obtained from a man aged 18 to 29 with type 1 diabetes.

V and J are TRBV12-5 and TRBJ2-5; the match to TRBD2 covers 11 bases. The CDR3 covers 16 residues. Trimming cost V 6 bases and J 4 bases; bases outside gene matches: 10. Germline V CDR1 and CDR2: LGHNT, FRNRAP. The CDR3 spells CASGDNAGTSGETQYF. In DNA form, the CDR3 reads TGTGCTAGTGGGGACAATGCCGGGACTAGCGGAGAGACCCAGTACTTC.

This clone came up a few times. The CDR3 loop is CASGGTSYNEQFF. The CDR3 coding sequence is TGTGCTAGTGGCGGGACCTCCTACAATGAGCAGTTCTTC. The chain carries TRBV12-5 and TRBJ2-1; D possibly matches TRBD1 or TRBD2 (5 bases each). The CDR3 sequence is 13 residues long. Germline CDR1 reads LGHNT; CDR2 reads FRNRAP. The V end lost 6 bases, the J end lost 0 bases, and 6 bases lay between the germline ends.

This sequence joins TRBV30 and TRBJ2-1; D gene uncertain. Germline values: CDR1 GTSNPN, CDR2 SVGIG (reference sequence). Trimming took off 2 bases at V and 8 bases at J, with 7 bases between the two ends. This CDR3 contains 11 residues. The CDR3, as DNA: TGTGCCTGGAGTTCCCTATATGAGCAGTTCTTC. This codes for CAWSSLYEQFF.

V is TRBV27 and J is TRBJ2-6, with a tentative D call TRBD2 (6 bases). The ends were cut back, 5 bases at V and 2 bases at J, with 16 bases in the middle. Per the germline V gene, CDR1 is MNHEY and CDR2 is SMNVEV (reference sequence). The CDR3 is 17 residues long. CDR3 in amino acids: CASSPWRDGAGANVLTF. The CDR3 DNA reads TGTGCCAGCAGTCCCTGGAGGGACGGGGCTGGGGCCAACGTCCTGACTTTC.

This clone turned up a few times. V and J are TRBV5-1 and TRBJ2-5; D gene unclear. The CDR3 is 14 amino acids. Trimming took 2 bases from V and 2 from J, leaving 10 bases between them. Germline V gene data show CDR1 as SGHRS and CDR2 as YFSETQ. CDR3 sequence (DNA): TGCGCCAGCAGCTTCGGCCAGGCACAAGAGACCCAGTACTTC. This codes for CASSFGQAQETQYF.

The chain recombines TRBV6-1 with TRBJ1-1; D call uncertain. The CDR3 is 14 residues long. Trimming took 0 bases from V and 9 from J, leaving 14 bases between them. CDR1 is MNHNS, CDR2 SASEGT, per germline. The CDR3 protein is CASSEAPAGLQAFF. CDR3 in DNA: TGTGCCAGCAGTGAAGCCCCCGCAGGTCTACAAGCTTTCTTT.

This clone was seen a handful of times. The chain couples TRBV30 to TRBJ1-5, with 10 bases that match TRBD1. The CDR3 covers 15 residues. The germline gives CDR1 GTSNPN, CDR2 SVGIG (reference sequence). V lost 1 base and J lost 6; bases outside the gene matches: 6. CDR3 sequence: CAWSAQTGGGQPQHF. CDR3 in DNA: TGTGCCTGGAGTGCCCAGACAGGGGGCGGTCAGCCCCAGCATTTT. The full variable domain, its missing parts supplied by reference TRBV30 and TRBJ1-5, is SQTIHQWPATLVQPVGSPLSLECTVEGTSNPNLYWYRQAAGRGLQLLFYSVGIGQISSEVPQNLSASRPQDRQFILSSKKLLLSDSGFYLCAWSAQTGGGQPQHFGDGTRLSIL.

The V and J genes are TRBV11-2 and TRBJ1-2, with TRBD1 as a possible D gene (6 bases). This CDR3 comprises 13 residues. Trimming left V 1 base short and J 7 bases short, with 10 bases between. Germline V gene sequence: CDR1 SGHAT, CDR2 FQNNGV. The CDR3 sequence: CASSLATGGGYTF. For the CDR3, the DNA is TGTGCCAGCAGCTTAGCGACAGGTGGTGGCTACACCTTC. The full variable domain, completed using reference TRBV11-2 and TRBJ1-2, is EAGVAQSPRYKIIEKRQSVAFWCNPISGHATLYWYQQILGQGPKLLIQFQNNGVVDDSQLPKDRFSAERLKGVDSTLKIQPAKLEDSAVYLCASSLATGGGYTFGSGTRLTVV.

This clone was seen only a few times. The chain is built from TRBV4-1 and TRBJ1-1; perhaps TRBD1 as D (5 bases). V was cut by 1 base and J by 4 bases, with 13 bases left in between. The germline CDR1 and CDR2 sequences are MGHRA and YSYEKL. The CDR3 loop spans 15 amino acids. CDR3 in amino acids: CASSQVQGVSTEAFF. CDR3 bases: TGCGCCAGCAGCCAAGTTCAGGGAGTAAGCACTGAAGCTTTCTTT.

There are a few counts of this clone. The chain uses TRBV20-1 and TRBJ2-1; no firm D call. The CDR3 consists of 10 residues. Trimming took 4 bases from V and 5 from J, leaving 3 bases between them. Germline assignment: CDR1 DFQATT and CDR2 SNEGSKA (reference sequence). The CDR3 spells CSATHNEQFF. The CDR3 DNA is TGCAGTGCTACCCACAATGAGCAGTTCTTC.

Points on this clone: Distinct nucleotide sequences in the sample also encode this CDR3. The V and J genes are TRBV9 and TRBJ1-1; no firm D call. Trimming cost V 0 bases and J 4 bases, with 7 bases left between them. The CDR3 contains 13 residues. Germline V lookup: CDR1 SGDLS, CDR2 YYNGEE. The CDR3 spells CASSVAGSTEAFF. In DNA form, the CDR3 reads TGTGCCAGCAGCGTAGCGGGGTCCACTGAAGCTTTCTTT.

J is TRBJ1-4 and V is TRBV5-1, with D tentatively TRBD1 (6 bases). Trimming took 1 base from V and 8 from J, leaving 12 bases between them. The CDR3 totals 14 residues. Looked up from germline, CDR1 is SGHRS and CDR2 is YFSETQ. The DNA for the CDR3 is TGCGCCAGCAGCTTGAGGGGGGCCGCGGAAAAACTGTTTTTT. Translation gives CASSLRGAAEKLFF.

The chain links TRBV14 to TRBJ1-1; D is uncertain. The ends were cut back, 1 base at V and 12 bases at J, with 12 bases in the middle. In germline, CDR1 is SGHDN, CDR2 FVKESK. CDR3 length: 12 amino acids. CDR3 coding DNA: TGTGCCAGCAGCCAAGGCCCTTGGGTAACTTTCTTT. Encoded protein: CASSQGPWVTFF.

The gene calls are TRBV29-1 and TRBJ2-3; D gene ambiguous. The V and J ends lost 7 bases and 4 bases respectively, with 18 bases between them. The germline V gene has CDR1 SQVTM and CDR2 ANQGSEA. This CDR3 has 14 residues. The CDR3 is CSATWGRVADTQYF. The CDR3 DNA reads as TGCAGCGCCACCTGGGGAAGGGTAGCAGATACGCAGTATTTT.

This clone has a handful of counts. The chain employs TRBV30 and TRBJ1-1; maybe TRBD1 (5 bases). Germline CDR1 reads GTSNPN; CDR2 reads SVGIG (reference sequence). The CDR3 is made up of 13 amino acids. V gave up 3 bases and J gave up 12 bases, with 20 bases separating them. CDR3 amino acids: CAWSPHEGLRTFF. CDR3 nucleotide sequence: TGTGCCTGGAGCCCCCACGAGGGGCTGCGGACTTTCTTT.

V is TRBV7-2 and J is TRBJ1-2; D is possibly TRBD1 (5 bases). CDR3 length: 15 residues. V lost 5 bases to trimming and J lost 8 bases, with 21 bases between them. CDR1 is SGHTA and CDR2 is FQGNSA in the germline V gene. The CDR3 nucleotides read TGTGCCAGCAGCCCCCCATCCGCTGGTCAGGGCGGCTACACCTTC. It specifies CASSPPSAGQGGYTF.